The clone carrying this TCR beta chain was seen many times. CDR3 length: 13 amino acids. V lost 4 bases to trimming and J lost 9 bases; unmatched junction nucleotides: 9. This sample stems from a study of identical twins. Via MiXCR, TCRdb re-called the 5' RACE reads, giving one row per CDR3 protein. The sample records 500,000 to 600,000 distinct CDR3 sequences, roughly a fifth being singletons. The same sample was also used in a study of T cells expressing NK-cell markers. That source reports: Within the sequenced cohort of eight donors, seven exhibited HCMV seropositivity and one was seronegative.

The chain is built from TRBV12-3 or TRBV12-4 and TRBJ2-7; 7 bases fit TRBD1. Sequenced sample: CD4+ T cells sorted from blood. The TCR comes from a woman between 18 and 30 years old in good health. This chain's CDR3 is CASSSPVGQVQYF. The CDR3 DNA reads TGTGCCAGCAGTTCCCCGGTAGGACAGGTGCAGTACTTC.